Listed below are T cell receptor beta chains from one sample, sequenced in a study of PD-1 blockade in classical Hodgkin lymphoma. Profiling relied on immunoSEQ multiplex PCR, and the TCRdb table lists in-frame clones only, not all of them. This sample yields around 35,000 clones, of which less than 75% are seen a single time; under 4.5% belongs to the top ten. The input for sequencing was peripheral blood mononuclear cells (PBMCs), taken before the fourth cycle of nivolumab. Source of these receptors: a human donor with classical Hodgkin lymphoma. CDR3s include the opening cysteine and the closing phenylalanine or tryptophan. The D gene is left open where the match is weak. For some rows the clone size is stated as once, few or many, or as a class when expanded; others skip it.

j_gene: TRBJ2-3; d_gene: .; v_gene: TRBV4-2; abundance: .; CDR3aa: CASSQELSGRGRISTDTQYF; CDR3nt: TGTGCCAGCAGCCAAGAGTTATCGGGACGGGGCAGGATTAGCACAGATACGCAGTATTTT
j_gene: TRBJ2-1; d_gene: TRBD2; v_gene: TRBV6-1; abundance: .; CDR3aa: CASSEFLAGVYNEQFF; CDR3nt: TGTGCCAGCAGTGAATTCCTAGCGGGAGTCTACAATGAGCAGTTCTTC
j_gene: TRBJ1-2; d_gene: TRBD1; v_gene: TRBV29-1; abundance: .; CDR3aa: CSVSDRGYGYTF; CDR3nt: TGCAGCGTTTCGGACAGGGGGTATGGCTACACCTTC
j_gene: TRBJ2-2; d_gene: .; v_gene: TRBV5-1; abundance: .; CDR3aa: CASSLDRSDTGELFF; CDR3nt: TGCGCCAGCAGCTTGGACCGCTCCGACACCGGGGAGCTGTTTTTT
j_gene: TRBJ2-1; d_gene: .; v_gene: TRBV6-5; abundance: .; CDR3aa: CASRETKVSFGEQFF; CDR3nt: TGTGCCAGCAGGGAGACTAAGGTATCTTTCGGTGAGCAGTTCTTC
j_gene: TRBJ2-4; d_gene: .; v_gene: TRBV18; abundance: once; CDR3aa: CASSPPVKTGKNIQYF; CDR3nt: TGTGCCAGCTCACCACCGGTAAAGACGGGGAAAAACATTCAGTACTTC
j_gene: TRBJ2-3; d_gene: TRBD2; v_gene: TRBV7-2; abundance: few; CDR3aa: CASSLVASGGTDTQYF; CDR3nt: TGTGCCAGCAGCTTAGTAGCTAGCGGGGGAACAGATACGCAGTATTTT
j_gene: TRBJ2-1; d_gene: TRBD1; v_gene: TRBV6-6; abundance: .; CDR3aa: CASTRGQGPYNEQFF; CDR3nt: TGTGCCAGCACCCGGGGACAGGGGCCCTACAATGAGCAGTTCTTC
j_gene: TRBJ1-1; d_gene: .; v_gene: TRBV4-1; abundance: medium-sized; CDR3aa: CASSQDLREGTEAFF; CDR3nt: TGCGCCAGCAGCCAAGATCTGCGGGAGGGCACTGAAGCTTTCTTT
j_gene: TRBJ1-1; d_gene: .; v_gene: TRBV7-9; abundance: .; CDR3aa: CASSGGQREAFF; CDR3nt: TGTGCCAGCAGCGGCGGACAGCGCGAAGCTTTCTTT
j_gene: TRBJ1-2; d_gene: .; v_gene: TRBV5-1; abundance: .; CDR3aa: CASSLEGANYGYTF; CDR3nt: TGCGCCAGCAGCTTGGAGGGCGCTAACTATGGCTACACCTTC
j_gene: TRBJ2-5; d_gene: .; v_gene: TRBV28; abundance: once; CDR3aa: CASSRRLSEETQYF; CDR3nt: TGTGCCAGCAGTCGAAGGCTCAGCGAAGAGACCCAGTACTTC
j_gene: TRBJ2-7; d_gene: TRBD2; v_gene: TRBV7-3; abundance: .; CDR3aa: CASSPRAGGYEQYF; CDR3nt: TGTGCCAGCAGCCCCCGAGCGGGAGGGTACGAGCAGTACTTC
j_gene: TRBJ2-1; d_gene: .; v_gene: TRBV7-9; abundance: .; CDR3aa: CASSQISYNEQFF; CDR3nt: TGTGCCAGCTCGCAGATCTCCTACAATGAGCAGTTCTTC
j_gene: TRBJ2-5; d_gene: TRBD2; v_gene: TRBV27; abundance: once; CDR3aa: CASSLRGGLETQYF; CDR3nt: TGTGCCAGCAGTCTCCGCGGGGGTCTTGAGACCCAGTACTTC
j_gene: TRBJ2-7; d_gene: TRBD1; v_gene: TRBV27; abundance: .; CDR3aa: CASSSPGQQGFEQYF; CDR3nt: TGTGCCAGCAGTTCCCCGGGACAGCAAGGATTCGAGCAGTACTTC
j_gene: TRBJ1-5; d_gene: .; v_gene: TRBV5-4; abundance: once; CDR3aa: CASSLEHDFPEVGNQPQHF; CDR3nt: TGTGCCAGCAGCTTGGAGCACGACTTTCCAGAAGTAGGGAATCAGCCCCAGCATTTT
j_gene: TRBJ1-5; d_gene: .; v_gene: TRBV7-2; abundance: once; CDR3aa: CASGRDSYQPQHF; CDR3nt: TGTGCCAGCGGACGGGATTCATATCAGCCCCAGCATTTT
j_gene: TRBJ1-5; d_gene: TRBD1; v_gene: TRBV2; abundance: .; CDR3aa: CASSGTGGNQPQHF; CDR3nt: TGTGCCAGCAGCGGGACAGGGGGCAATCAGCCCCAGCATTTT
j_gene: TRBJ1-5; d_gene: .; v_gene: TRBV19; abundance: .; CDR3aa: CASSIPGFSNQPQHF; CDR3nt: TGTGCCAGTAGTATCCCGGGGTTTAGCAATCAGCCCCAGCATTTT
j_gene: TRBJ1-2; d_gene: .; v_gene: TRBV29-1; abundance: .; CDR3aa: CSVEEGRTYGYTF; CDR3nt: TGCAGCGTTGAAGAGGGGCGGACTTATGGCTACACCTTC
j_gene: TRBJ2-1; d_gene: TRBD2; v_gene: TRBV4-1; abundance: .; CDR3aa: CASSQLGTGGHNEQFF; CDR3nt: TGCGCCAGCAGCCAACTAGGGACGGGGGGGCACAATGAGCAGTTCTTC
j_gene: TRBJ2-3; d_gene: TRBD2; v_gene: TRBV4-3; abundance: once; CDR3aa: CASSQRTRAADTQYF; CDR3nt: TGCGCCAGCAGCCAACGGACTAGGGCGGCAGATACGCAGTATTTT
j_gene: TRBJ2-1; d_gene: .; v_gene: TRBV11-2; abundance: .; CDR3aa: CASSLVGAGNEQFF; CDR3nt: TGTGCCAGCAGCTTAGTGGGGGCAGGTAATGAGCAGTTCTTC
j_gene: TRBJ2-7; d_gene: TRBD2; v_gene: TRBV27; abundance: few; CDR3aa: CASSSPSSGSYEQYF; CDR3nt: TGTGCCAGCAGTTCCCCATCTAGCGGGAGTTACGAGCAGTACTTC
j_gene: TRBJ2-7; d_gene: TRBD1; v_gene: TRBV11-1; abundance: .; CDR3aa: CASSSIGQGGTYEQYF; CDR3nt: TGTGCCAGCAGCTCTATCGGACAGGGGGGTACCTACGAGCAGTACTTC
j_gene: TRBJ2-5; d_gene: TRBD2; v_gene: TRBV6-5; abundance: .; CDR3aa: CASSTGGQETQYF; CDR3nt: TGTGCCAGCAGTACGGGGGGGCAAGAGACCCAGTACTTC
j_gene: TRBJ1-1; d_gene: .; v_gene: TRBV19; abundance: .; CDR3aa: CASSRGWMNTEAFF; CDR3nt: TGTGCCAGTAGCAGGGGCTGGATGAACACTGAAGCTTTCTTT
j_gene: TRBJ2-7; d_gene: TRBD1; v_gene: TRBV19; abundance: .; CDR3aa: CASSGTGSTYEQYF; CDR3nt: TGTGCCAGTAGTGGGACAGGGTCTACTTACGAGCAGTACTTC
j_gene: TRBJ1-2; d_gene: .; v_gene: TRBV27; abundance: .; CDR3aa: CASSPFTNSGYGYTF; CDR3nt: TGTGCCAGCAGTCCATTTACCAACTCTGGCTATGGCTACACCTTC
j_gene: TRBJ2-2; d_gene: .; v_gene: TRBV6-5; abundance: .; CDR3aa: CASGGTGELFF; CDR3nt: TGTGCCAGCGGAGGGACCGGGGAGCTGTTTTTT
j_gene: TRBJ1-5; d_gene: .; v_gene: TRBV30; abundance: .; CDR3aa: CAWGKQGMGNQPQHF; CDR3nt: TGTGCCTGGGGAAAACAGGGCATGGGCAATCAGCCCCAGCATTTT
j_gene: TRBJ2-1; d_gene: .; v_gene: TRBV27; abundance: .; CDR3aa: CASSPPTHEQFF; CDR3nt: TGTGCCAGCAGTCCCCCGACTCATGAGCAGTTCTTC
j_gene: TRBJ1-1; d_gene: .; v_gene: TRBV29-1; abundance: .; CDR3aa: CSVDIRTEAFF; CDR3nt: TGCAGCGTTGATATCCGGACTGAAGCTTTCTTT
j_gene: TRBJ2-7; d_gene: .; v_gene: TRBV11-2; abundance: .; CDR3aa: CASSLSTGTITYEQYF; CDR3nt: TGTGCCAGCAGCTTATCCACCGGGACAATAACCTACGAGCAGTACTTC
j_gene: TRBJ2-3; d_gene: TRBD1; v_gene: TRBV5-8; abundance: .; CDR3aa: CASSLGQGGDTQYF; CDR3nt: TGTGCCAGCAGCTTGGGACAGGGGGGAGATACGCAGTATTTT
j_gene: TRBJ1-1; d_gene: .; v_gene: TRBV6-1; abundance: medium-sized; CDR3aa: CASSPTGYTEAFF; CDR3nt: TGTGCCAGCAGTCCTACAGGGTACACTGAAGCTTTCTTT
j_gene: TRBJ1-6; d_gene: .; v_gene: TRBV30; abundance: .; CDR3aa: CAWKEGSSYNSPLHF; CDR3nt: TGTGCCTGGAAGGAGGGGAGCTCCTATAATTCACCCCTCCACTTT
j_gene: TRBJ2-7; d_gene: .; v_gene: TRBV19; abundance: .; CDR3aa: CASSTGWRGYEQYF; CDR3nt: TGTGCCAGTAGTACCGGATGGAGGGGCTACGAGCAGTACTTC
j_gene: TRBJ1-2; d_gene: TRBD1; v_gene: TRBV2; abundance: .; CDR3aa: CASSGTGGVFDYGYTF; CDR3nt: TGTGCCAGCAGTGGGACAGGGGGCGTCTTTGACTATGGCTACACCTTC
j_gene: TRBJ2-7; d_gene: TRBD2; v_gene: TRBV27; abundance: .; CDR3aa: CASSRGSGISYEQYF; CDR3nt: TGTGCCAGCAGTCGGGGTAGCGGGATAAGTTACGAGCAGTACTTC
j_gene: TRBJ1-2; d_gene: .; v_gene: TRBV28; abundance: .; CDR3aa: CASSLLGDTNYGYTF; CDR3nt: TGTGCCAGCAGTTTATTAGGGGACACGAACTATGGCTACACCTTC
j_gene: TRBJ2-3; d_gene: .; v_gene: TRBV1; abundance: .; CDR3aa: CTSSQRGGPTRTDTQYF; CDR3nt: TGCACCAGCAGCCAGAGGGGCGGGCCGACACGCACAGATACGCAGTATTTT
j_gene: TRBJ2-7; d_gene: .; v_gene: TRBV2; abundance: .; CDR3aa: CASGYGASYEQYF; CDR3nt: TGTGCCAGCGGTTACGGAGCGAGCTACGAGCAGTACTTC
j_gene: TRBJ2-7; d_gene: TRBD1; v_gene: TRBV4-3; abundance: .; CDR3aa: CASSYTGGSYEQYF; CDR3nt: TGCGCCAGCAGCTACACAGGGGGGAGCTACGAGCAGTACTTC